The source of this TCR beta chain is a study of T cells in women clearing cervical HPV infection. The wider study: Controls' single incident HPV16 infection cleared within 12 months without precancer.

The V gene lost 4 bases and the J gene lost 2 bases, with 10 bases spanning the gap. Germline V gives CDR1 SGHRS, CDR2 YFSETQ. The length of the CDR3 is 14 residues. About this clone itself: The DNA ends 3 residues before the CDR3 does, and the rest of the CDR3 is filled in from the germline J gene.

Only in-frame clones appear in the TCRdb table, and some are missing; sequencing was by immunoSEQ multiplex PCR. In total, the table holds some 37,000 clones. The sequenced sample consisted of blood buffy coat. This TCR derives from a woman aged 18-69 years with a cervical HPV16 infection that either progressed to CIN3+ or cleared (not recorded which). The chain links TRBV5-1 to TRBJ2-1; no reliable D call. This CDR3 is CASSRDTAYNEQFF. The CDR3 bases that were read are TGCGCCAGCAGCCGTGACACGGCCTACAATGAG. The full variable domain, rest sourced from reference TRBV5-1 and TRBJ2-1, is KAGVTQTPRYLIKTRGQQVTLSCSPISGHRSVSWYQQTPGQGLQFLFEYFSETQRNKGNFPGRFSGRQFSNSRSEMNVSTLELGDSALYLCASSRDTAYNEQFFGPGTRLTVL.